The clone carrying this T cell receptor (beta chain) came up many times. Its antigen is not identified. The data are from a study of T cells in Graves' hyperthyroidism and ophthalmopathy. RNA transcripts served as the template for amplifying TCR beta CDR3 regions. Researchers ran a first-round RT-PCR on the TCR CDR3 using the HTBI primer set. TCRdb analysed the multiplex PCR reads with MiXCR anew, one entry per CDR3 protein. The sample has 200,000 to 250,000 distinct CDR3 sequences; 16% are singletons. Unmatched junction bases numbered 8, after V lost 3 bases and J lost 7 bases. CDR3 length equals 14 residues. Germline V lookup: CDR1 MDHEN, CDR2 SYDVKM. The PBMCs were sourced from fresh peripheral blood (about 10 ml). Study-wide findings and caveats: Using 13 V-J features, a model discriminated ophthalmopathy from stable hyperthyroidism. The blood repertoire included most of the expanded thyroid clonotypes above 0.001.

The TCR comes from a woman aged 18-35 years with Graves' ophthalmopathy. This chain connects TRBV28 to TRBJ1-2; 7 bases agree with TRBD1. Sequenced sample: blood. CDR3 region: CASSFYDRDSGYTF. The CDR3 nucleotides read TGTGCCAGCAGTTTTTACGACAGGGATTCTGGCTACACCTTC.